These 19 T cell receptor beta chains share one sample of origin, sequenced in a study of T cell changes during pregnancy in multiple sclerosis. Profiling relied on immunoSEQ multiplex PCR, and the TCRdb table lists in-frame clones only, not all of them. This table holds some 60,000 clones, 93% found once. Sequenced material: CD4+ T cells from peripheral blood mononuclear cells, taken before pregnancy. The receptors come from a female donor with multiple sclerosis, enrolled in a pregnancy study.

V and J are TRBV5-1 and TRBJ2-3; 8 bases agree with TRBD2. V gave up 4 bases and J gave up 5 bases; unmatched junction bases: 9. This CDR3 is 15 amino acids long. Germline V gene lookup returns CDR1 SGHRS and CDR2 YFSETQ. The CDR3 coding sequence is TGCGCCAGCAGCCCCGGGACTAGTCTCGGAGATACGCAGTATTTT. Its protein product is CASSPGTSLGDTQYF.

CDR3 nucleotides: TGTGCCTGGAGTGTACTGGGGGGAGAGCAGTACTTC. Amino acid sequence: CAWSVLGGEQYF. The gene calls are TRBV30 and TRBJ2-5; possible D gene TRBD2, 6 bases. The germline CDR1 and CDR2 sequences are GTSNPN and SVGIG (reference sequence). Trimming stripped 0 bases from V and 11 bases from J, with 13 bases between. This CDR3 region has 12 residues.

This chain links TRBV2 with TRBJ1-1; possible D gene TRBD1, 6 bases. Germline V gene lookup returns CDR1 SNHLY and CDR2 FYNNEI. CDR3 length: 15 amino acids. V lost 5 bases and J 1 base, leaving 14 bases between the germline ends. DNA of the CDR3: TGTGCCAGCAGTCCGGACGGGGGGCCGAACACTGAAGCTTTCTTT. Translation gives CASSPDGGPNTEAFF.

V usage is TRBV5-4 and J usage is TRBJ1-6; TRBD1 is a possible D gene (6 bases). Germline CDR1 and CDR2: SGHNT and YYREEE (reference sequence). This CDR3 contains 14 residues. The V and J ends lost 4 bases and 7 bases respectively, with 12 bases between them. As DNA, the CDR3 is TGTGCCAGCAGCGTGGCCCAGGGGAATTCACCCCTCCACTTT. Its protein product is CASSVAQGNSPLHF.

The chain is built from TRBV14 and TRBJ2-5; D might be TRBD1 (6 bases). V dropped 2 bases and J dropped 0 bases, with 10 bases sitting between them. Germline loops: CDR1 SGHDN, CDR2 FVKESK. The CDR3 sequence is 15 residues long. As DNA, the CDR3 is TGTGCCAGCAGCCAAACAACAGGGTACCAAGAGACCCAGTACTTC. Translating it yields CASSQTTGYQETQYF. Based on the CDR3 plus reference TRBV14 and TRBJ2-5, the full variable domain is EAGVTQFPSHSVIEKGQTVTLRCDPISGHDNLYWYRRVMGKEIKFLLHFVKESKQDESGMPNNRFLAERTGGTYSTLKVQPAELEDSGVYFCASSQTTGYQETQYFGPGTRLLVL.

The chain employs TRBV11-2 and TRBJ2-1; D is possibly TRBD1 (6 bases). Germline CDR1 is SGHAT and CDR2 is FQNNGV. The CDR3 runs to 11 residues. V was clipped by 8 bases and J by 5 bases, with 7 bases between them. The CDR3 is CASPGDNEQFF. The CDR3 DNA follows: TGTGCCAGCCCAGGGGACAATGAGCAGTTCTTC.

The chain recombines TRBV6-5 with TRBJ1-3; a possible D gene is TRBD1 (6 bases). The germline V gene encodes CDR1 MNHEY and CDR2 SVGAGI. V was trimmed by 6 bases and J by 4 bases, leaving 16 bases between them. The CDR3 is 15 residues long. The CDR3 DNA is TGTGCCAGCAGCTCCGACAGGTTGTCCGGAAACACCATATATTTT. Its protein is CASSSDRLSGNTIYF.

The genes are TRBV11-2 and TRBJ2-1, with TRBD2 matching over 8 bases. The CDR3 contains 15 residues. Germline CDR1 is SGHAT and CDR2 is FQNNGV. V dropped 3 bases and J dropped 2; count of bases not matched to a gene: 3. CDR3: CASSFGGRTYNEQFF. In nucleotides, the CDR3 is TGTGCCAGCAGCTTCGGCGGGAGGACCTACAATGAGCAGTTCTTC. Full variable domain (outside the CDR3, taken from reference TRBV11-2 and TRBJ2-1): EAGVAQSPRYKIIEKRQSVAFWCNPISGHATLYWYQQILGQGPKLLIQFQNNGVVDDSQLPKDRFSAERLKGVDSTLKIQPAKLEDSAVYLCASSFGGRTYNEQFFGPGTRLTVL.

This chain uses TRBV11-3 with TRBJ2-5; 8 positions match TRBD1. The CDR3 covers 14 residues. The junction had 4 bases not matched to a gene; V was cut back by 5 bases and J by 2 bases. Per germline, CDR1 SGHNT and CDR2 YENEEA. The CDR3 protein is CASSVGQGQETQYF. In DNA form, the CDR3 reads TGTGCCAGCAGCGTCGGACAGGGTCAAGAGACCCAGTACTTC.

The chain couples TRBV6-1 to TRBJ2-1; TRBD2 agrees at 8 bases. Trimming at V came to 7 bases and at J to 9 bases, leaving 14 bases not matched to a gene. Germline V gene lookup returns CDR1 MNHNS and CDR2 SASEGT. CDR3 length: 15 residues. The CDR3 DNA reads TGTGCCAGCACCCCTGGGACTAGGGTGGGGAGTGAGCAGTTCTTC. Protein sequence: CASTPGTRVGSEQFF.

A single count supports this clone. The chain couples TRBV6-5 to TRBJ1-2; a weak D match, TRBD1 (5 bases). Trimming took off 2 bases at V and 7 bases at J, with 17 bases between the two ends. Germline CDR1 and CDR2: MNHEY and SVGAGI. This CDR3 contains 15 residues. In nucleotides, the CDR3 is TGTGCCAGCAGTTACAGGAATCCAGGGAGGGGTGGCTACACCTTC. This codes for CASSYRNPGRGGYTF.

This clone was recorded only once. CDR3 sequence reads: CASSDRVVGYTF. Here the CDR3 DNA reads TGTGCCAGTAGTGACAGGGTTGTGGGCTACACCTTC. The gene calls are TRBV19 and TRBJ1-2; 7 bases are shared with TRBD1. V lost 5 bases and J lost 8; bases outside the gene matches: 5. This CDR3 has 12 amino acids. Per the germline V gene, CDR1 is LNHDA and CDR2 is SQIVND (reference sequence).

Remarks on this clone: Other DNA sequences in the same sample also yield this CDR3. This rearrangement joins TRBV7-2 to TRBJ2-7; no definite D call. V was pared by 2 bases and J by 4 bases, with 3 bases between. The germline V gene encodes CDR1 SGHTA and CDR2 FQGNSA. The CDR3 runs to 11 residues. CDR3 bases: TGTGCCAGCAGCTTAACTTACGAGCAGTACTTC. It yields the protein CASSLTYEQYF.

The chain couples TRBV4-2 to TRBJ2-4; D is uncertain. The CDR3 loop spans 15 amino acids. Germline V gene lookup returns CDR1 LGHNA and CDR2 YNFKEQ. Trimming cost V 2 bases and J 0 bases, with 8 bases left between them. CDR3 bases: TGTGCCAGCAGCCAATCCCTTGTAGCCAAAAACATTCAGTACTTC. Encoded protein: CASSQSLVAKNIQYF.

This clone was counted once. The V call is TRBV28, the J call TRBJ1-4; no firm D call. Looked up from germline, CDR1 is MDHEN and CDR2 is SYDVKM. The CDR3 is 11 residues long. Trimming shortened V by 11 bases and J by 5 bases, and 9 bases separated the two germline ends. CDR3 nucleotides: TGTGCCTCGAAGAGCAATGAAAAACTGTTTTTT. As protein: CASKSNEKLFF.

This rearrangement joins TRBV14 to TRBJ1-2, with TRBD1 matching 7 bases. The CDR3 loop spans 14 amino acids. The V and J ends lost 6 bases and 5 bases, in that order; junction bases with no gene match: 9. Germline CDR1 reads SGHDN; CDR2 reads FVKESK. CDR3 DNA sequence: TGTGCCAGCAGGGCTTCTGGGACAGTGTATGGCTACACCTTC. Protein product: CASRASGTVYGYTF.

The CDR3 spells CASSLFSAGQGNTGELFF. Written as DNA, the CDR3 is TGTGCCAGCAGCTTATTTTCGGCGGGACAGGGGAACACCGGGGAGCTGTTTTTT. The chain links TRBV11-2 to TRBJ2-2; 9 bases are a match to TRBD1. The CDR3 consists of 18 residues. V shed 2 bases, J shed 1 base, and the junction held 8 bases outside the gene matches. The V gene's germline CDR1 is SGHAT and CDR2 FQNNGV. The whole variable domain, remainder taken from reference TRBV11-2 and TRBJ2-2, is EAGVAQSPRYKIIEKRQSVAFWCNPISGHATLYWYQQILGQGPKLLIQFQNNGVVDDSQLPKDRFSAERLKGVDSTLKIQPAKLEDSAVYLCASSLFSAGQGNTGELFFGEGSRLTVL.

The chain carries TRBV2 and TRBJ2-2; possibly TRBD2 for D (6 bases). Trimming shortened V by 4 bases and J by 4 bases, and 10 bases separated the two germline ends. This CDR3 region has 14 residues. The germline CDR1 and CDR2 sequences are SNHLY and FYNNEI. CDR3 in DNA: TGTGCCAGCAGTGGGCTAGCGATCACCGGGGAGCTGTTTTTT. It codes for CASSGLAITGELFF. Drawing the rest from reference TRBV2 and TRBJ2-2, the complete variable domain is EPEVTQTPSHQVTQMGQEVILRCVPISNHLYFYWYRQILGQKVEFLVSFYNNEISEKSEIFDDQFSVERPDGSNFTLKIRSTKLEDSAMYFCASSGLAITGELFFGEGSRLTVL.

V usage is TRBV7-6 and J usage is TRBJ2-2; 9 bases are shared with TRBD2. Germline V gene data show CDR1 as SGHVS and CDR2 as FNYEAQ. V dropped 5 bases and J dropped 4; count of bases not matched to a gene: 8. The CDR3 runs to 16 residues. The CDR3 DNA follows: TGTGCCAGCAGCGGAGTTCTAGCGGGAAGCACCGGGGAGCTGTTTTTT. Its translation: CASSGVLAGSTGELFF.